Listed below are T cell receptor beta chains from one sample, sequenced in a study of T cells after yellow fever vaccination. TCRdb reanalysed the 5' RACE reads using MiXCR and keeps one entry per CDR3 protein. The data show 50,000 to 75,000 distinct CDR3 sequences, roughly 6.9% seen once. Source: CD8+ T cells sorted from PBMCs, taken on the day of the first yellow fever vaccination. The origin of the receptors is a man aged 18 to 35 who received the YFV17D yellow fever vaccine. CDR3s include the opening cysteine and the closing phenylalanine or tryptophan. Each record gives: D gene, clone size, V gene, J gene, CDR3 protein, CDR3 DNA. A D gene is named only where the DNA matches it firmly. Expanded clones are given a class, and other clones once, few, many or no size at all.

D gene: -; clone size: many; V gene: TRBV27; J gene: TRBJ2-7; CDR3 protein: CASSSLKSYEQYF; CDR3 DNA: TGTGCCAGCAGTTCCCTAAAGTCCTACGAGCAGTACTTC
D gene: -; clone size: -; V gene: TRBV7-9; J gene: TRBJ2-7; CDR3 protein: CASSFPVGEQYF; CDR3 DNA: TGTGCCAGCAGCTTTCCGGTGGGCGAGCAGTACTTC
D gene: -; clone size: few; V gene: TRBV7-3; J gene: TRBJ2-5; CDR3 protein: CASSPKDGVQETQYF; CDR3 DNA: TGTGCCAGCAGCCCTAAGGATGGGGTCCAAGAGACCCAGTACTTC
D gene: -; clone size: many; V gene: TRBV5-1; J gene: TRBJ2-1; CDR3 protein: CASSLGSSSNEQFF; CDR3 DNA: TGCGCCAGCAGCTTGGGTTCTAGCTCCAATGAGCAGTTCTTC
D gene: -; clone size: -; V gene: TRBV5-1; J gene: TRBJ2-7; CDR3 protein: CASSPPAGPEQYF; CDR3 DNA: TGCGCCAGCAGCCCGCCCGCGGGGCCCGAGCAGTACTTC
D gene: -; clone size: few; V gene: TRBV6-5; J gene: TRBJ1-5; CDR3 protein: CASGWGANQPQHF; CDR3 DNA: TGTGCCAGCGGTTGGGGGGCCAATCAGCCCCAGCATTTT
D gene: -; clone size: few; V gene: TRBV6-5; J gene: TRBJ2-5; CDR3 protein: CASSYKGGETQYF; CDR3 DNA: TGTGCCAGCAGTTACAAGGGTGGAGAGACCCAGTACTTC
D gene: -; clone size: -; V gene: TRBV4-1; J gene: TRBJ1-1; CDR3 protein: CASSQGSGAEAFF; CDR3 DNA: TGCGCCAGCAGCCAAGGGTCGGGCGCTGAAGCTTTCTTT
D gene: -; clone size: -; V gene: TRBV7-2; J gene: TRBJ1-4; CDR3 protein: CASSSPRQRTATNEKLFF; CDR3 DNA: TGTGCCAGCAGCTCACCGCGACAGAGGACTGCAACTAATGAAAAACTGTTTTTT
D gene: -; clone size: many; V gene: TRBV20-1; J gene: TRBJ2-1; CDR3 protein: CSAKRPSSDSYNEQFF; CDR3 DNA: TGCAGTGCTAAGCGGCCTTCTAGCGACTCCTACAATGAGCAGTTCTTC
D gene: -; clone size: -; V gene: TRBV7-6; J gene: TRBJ2-1; CDR3 protein: CASSLAGSNEQFF; CDR3 DNA: TGTGCCAGCAGCCTGGCAGGGTCCAATGAGCAGTTCTTC
D gene: -; clone size: -; V gene: TRBV4-1; J gene: TRBJ2-1; CDR3 protein: CASSQMDVSNEQFF; CDR3 DNA: TGCGCCAGCAGCCAAATGGATGTATCCAATGAGCAGTTCTTC
D gene: -; clone size: -; V gene: TRBV7-9; J gene: TRBJ1-3; CDR3 protein: CASSSPPGLRAIYF; CDR3 DNA: TGTGCCAGCAGCTCCCCACCCGGGCTACGGGCCATATATTTT
D gene: -; clone size: many; V gene: TRBV6-2/TRBV6-3; J gene: TRBJ2-3; CDR3 protein: CASSHWRGAADTQYF; CDR3 DNA: TGTGCCAGCAGCCATTGGAGAGGAGCAGCAGATACGCAGTATTTT
D gene: TRBD2; clone size: -; V gene: TRBV6-1; J gene: TRBJ2-3; CDR3 protein: CASSEGSGGAIDTQYF; CDR3 DNA: TGTGCCAGCAGTGAAGGTAGCGGGGGGGCCATCGATACGCAGTATTTT
D gene: -; clone size: -; V gene: TRBV12-3/TRBV12-4; J gene: TRBJ2-7; CDR3 protein: CASSRVLYEQYF; CDR3 DNA: TGTGCCAGCAGTCGTGTGTTGTACGAGCAGTACTTC